The present T cell receptor (beta chain) was sequenced within a study of CD8+CD57+ T cells in acquired aplastic anemia. Overall study context: Healthy CD8+ samples averaged about 11.0 million reads.

Germline loops: CDR1 GTSNPN, CDR2 SVGIG (reference sequence). This CDR3 region has 14 residues. The ends were cut back, 5 bases at V and 2 bases at J, with 13 bases in the middle. This clonotype appeared many times. The antigen is unknown. It was genomic DNA that served as the template for profiling TCR beta VDJ and CDR3. TCRdb reprocessed the reads with MiXCR, giving one entry per CDR3 protein. Of about 71,000 distinct CDR3 sequences in the sample, 54% were seen once. Study-wide findings and caveats: A significant difference in CD8+ Simpson's diversity between patients and controls was not found.

The chain links TRBV30 to TRBJ1-5; the D gene is possibly TRBD1 (5 bases). The receptor was derived from a human donor in good health, serving as a control. Sequenced: sorted CD4+, CD8+, or CD8+CD57+ T cells (not recorded which) from PBMCs. The CDR3, as DNA: TGTGCCTGGCAAAGGGGTTTGGGCAATCAGCCCCAGCATTTT. It translates to CAWQRGLGNQPQHF. The variable domain in full, completed from reference TRBV30 and TRBJ1-5, reads SQTIHQWPATLVQPVGSPLSLECTVEGTSNPNLYWYRQAAGRGLQLLFYSVGIGQISSEVPQNLSASRPQDRQFILSSKKLLLSDSGFYLCAWQRGLGNQPQHFGDGTRLSIL.